Below are 21 T cell receptor beta chains sequenced from a single sample in a study of technical replicates of blood from a handful of donors (dated by TCRdb to 2015 to 2018). The library relied on the immunoSEQ multiplex PCR assay. The clones in this table, taken by TCRdb from immuneACCESS, are in-frame only. Not every clone is retained; where verified, under half of the shortfall comes from an unresolved V gene, and the cause of the rest is unknown. The sample table shows 75,000 to 90,000 clones, and 85% to 95% are seen once. Approximately 0.27% of the sample belongs to the ten largest clones. Sequences were obtained from T cells isolated from PBMCs. These receptors were taken from a human donor in good health.

As for this clone: The junction departs from the called germline gene at one end, perhaps through a read error. This rearrangement joins TRBV7-2 to TRBJ2-7; TRBD1 agrees at 7 bases. Germline V CDR1 and CDR2: SGHTA, FQGNSA. The CDR3 is 11 residues long. The CDR3 nucleotides read TGTGCCAGCAGCCTCGGACAGGAGCGGTACTTC. Translated: CASSLGQERYF.

The chain uses TRBV6-5 and TRBJ2-1, with 10 bases aligning to TRBD2. Germline loops: CDR1 MNHEY, CDR2 SVGAGI. V shed 4 bases, J shed 10 bases, and the junction held 10 bases outside the gene matches. The CDR3 runs to 15 residues. CDR3 DNA sequence: TGTGCCAGCAGTTCGACTAGCGGGCCGCTGTCGGAGCAGTTCTTC. Its translation is CASSSTSGPLSEQFF.

V usage is TRBV6-5 and J usage is TRBJ1-2, with D tentatively TRBD1 (5 bases). Trimming left V 7 bases short and J 1 base short, with 13 bases between. Germline values: CDR1 MNHEY, CDR2 SVGAGI. The CDR3 contains 14 residues. The CDR3, as DNA: TGTGCCAGCACCTCGGACACGTATAACTATGGCTACACCTTC. It encodes CASTSDTYNYGYTF.

This chain links TRBV2 with TRBJ1-3; D not resolved. The V end lost 7 bases, the J end lost 2 bases, and 12 bases lay between the germline ends. The CDR3 contains 14 residues. Germline values: CDR1 SNHLY, CDR2 FYNNEI. For the CDR3, the DNA is TGTGCCAGCATAAGAGACATTGCTGGAAACACCATATATTTT. It encodes CASIRDIAGNTIYF.

This clone turned up a few times. The chain combines TRBV30 with TRBJ1-1; D uncertain. The CDR3 is 14 residues long. V lost 3 bases, J lost 5 bases, and 16 bases lay in between. Germline V gene data show CDR1 as GTSNPN and CDR2 as SVGIG (reference sequence). The CDR3 nucleotides read TGTGCCTGGAGCTGGACTCCCTCGGAGACTGAAGCTTTCTTT. Protein product: CAWSWTPSETEAFF.

The chain is built from TRBV27 and TRBJ2-7; 12 bases are a match to TRBD2. The CDR3 spans 15 residues. J lost 5 bases, V lost 5 bases, and 7 bases had no gene match. Germline V gives CDR1 MNHEY, CDR2 SMNVEV (reference sequence). CDR3 residues: CASSPRLAGAHEQYF. The CDR3 DNA sequence: TGTGCCAGCAGTCCTAGACTAGCGGGGGCCCACGAGCAGTACTTC.

The rearrangement uses TRBV6-6 and TRBJ2-7; TRBD2 matches at 10 bases. CDR1 is MNHNY, CDR2 SVGAGI, per germline (reference sequence). With V trimmed by 5 bases and J by 1 base, 5 bases remained unmatched. This CDR3 spans 15 amino acids. The DNA for the CDR3 is TGTGCCAGCAGTAGTTTAGCGGGGGGTTCCTACGAGCAGTACTTC. It yields the protein CASSSLAGGSYEQYF.

J is TRBJ2-1 and V is TRBV7-9, with TRBD1 identical over 11 bases. J was trimmed by 7 bases and V by 11 bases; bases with no gene match: 13. The CDR3 contains 15 residues. From germline, CDR1 is SEHNR and CDR2 FQNEAQ (reference sequence). CDR3 DNA: TGTGCCCTAGCCGCGGGACAGGGGGGAAATAATGAGCAGTTCTTC. Amino acids: CALAAGQGGNNEQFF.

The chain is built from TRBV27 and TRBJ1-4; 8 bases line up with TRBD1. Trimming removed 6 bases from V and 7 bases from J; junction bases left unmatched: 13. The germline V gene encodes CDR1 MNHEY and CDR2 SMNVEV (reference sequence). The CDR3 contains 16 residues. For the CDR3, the DNA is TGTGCCAGCAGACCCCAGGGGGCAAGTGAGTCTGAAAAACTGTTTTTT. The encoded protein is CASRPQGASESEKLFF.

The V gene is TRBV10-3, the J gene TRBJ2-3; D is unclear. The length of the CDR3 is 16 residues. Trimming shortened V by 2 bases and J by 8 bases, and 20 bases separated the two germline ends. Per germline, CDR1 ENHRY and CDR2 SYGVKD. CDR3 amino acids: CAISETLENHGGTQYF. In DNA, the CDR3 is TGTGCCATCAGTGAGACGCTGGAGAATCATGGTGGTACGCAGTATTTT.

V is TRBV6-5 and J is TRBJ1-2; 7 bases fit TRBD1. The ends lost 6 bases at V and 6 bases at J; junction bases unmatched: 7. CDR3 size: 13 residues. Per germline, CDR1 MNHEY and CDR2 SVGAGI. The CDR3, as DNA: TGTGCCAGCAGGGAAGCAGGGGGGAATGGCTACACCTTC. Amino acids: CASREAGGNGYTF.

The rearrangement links TRBV5-1 to TRBJ2-3; the match to TRBD2 covers 8 bases. The CDR3 contains 17 residues. V dropped 4 bases and J dropped 4; count of bases not matched to a gene: 14. Per germline, CDR1 SGHRS and CDR2 YFSETQ. The CDR3 bases are TGCGCCAGCAGCCGAGCCGCCTCGGGAGGGAGTGCAGATACGCAGTATTTT. Translation: CASSRAASGGSADTQYF.

This clone has just one count. The chain couples TRBV9 to TRBJ2-3; TRBD1 matches 8 bases. The CDR3 spans 15 residues. CDR1 SGDLS and CDR2 YYNGEE come from the germline V gene. After removal of 0 bases from V and 4 bases from J, the junction contained 4 bases not matched to a gene. CDR3 in amino acids: CASSVDRGAPDTQYF. CDR3 DNA: TGTGCCAGCAGCGTAGACAGGGGGGCCCCAGATACGCAGTATTTT.

This clone has more than one count but fewer than ten. The V call is TRBV28, the J call TRBJ1-2; 7 nucleotides line up with TRBD1. The V gene end was trimmed by 6 bases and the J gene end by 11 bases; junction bases not matched to a gene: 12. CDR3 length: 13 amino acids. Looked up from germline, CDR1 is MDHEN and CDR2 is SYDVKM. CDR3: CASRGQGGLGYTF. The CDR3 nucleotides are TGTGCCAGCAGGGGGCAGGGGGGTTTGGGGTACACCTTC.

This chain joins TRBV4-1 and TRBJ2-1; TRBD2 is a possible D gene (5 bases). CDR1 and CDR2 from the germline V gene are MGHRA and YSYEKL. The CDR3 runs 16 residues. Trimming removed 4 bases from V and 0 bases from J, with 13 bases in between. The CDR3 loop reads CASSLVEVSSYNEQFF. CDR3 DNA sequence: TGCGCCAGCAGCCTGGTGGAGGTAAGCTCCTACAATGAGCAGTTCTTC.

The CDR3 sequence is CASSLGQQYNEQFF. CDR3 coding DNA: TGTGCCAGCAGCTTAGGACAGCAATACAATGAGCAGTTCTTC. This sequence joins TRBV7-9 and TRBJ2-1; the D gene is possibly TRBD1 (5 bases). With 1 base removed from V and 4 bases from J, the gap between germline ends came to 8 bases. The CDR3 spans 14 residues. The germline V gene encodes CDR1 SEHNR and CDR2 FQNEAQ (reference sequence). Combining the CDR3 with reference TRBV7-9 and TRBJ2-1 gives the whole variable domain DTGVSQNPRHKITKRGQNVTFRCDPISEHNRLYWYRQTLGQGPEFLTYFQNEAQLEKSRLLSDRFSAERPKGSFSTLEIQRTEQGDSAMYLCASSLGQQYNEQFFGPGTRLTVL.

The V call is TRBV2, the J call TRBJ1-1; the match to TRBD1 covers 7 bases. Per germline, CDR1 SNHLY and CDR2 FYNNEI. This CDR3 contains 14 residues. V was pared by 3 bases and J by 4 bases, with 5 bases of the junction left unmatched. The CDR3 protein is CASSERPGGTEAFF. CDR3 coding DNA: TGTGCCAGCAGTGAGCGTCCAGGGGGCACTGAAGCTTTCTTT.

This chain connects TRBV29-1 to TRBJ2-1; 14 bases are shared with TRBD2. Trimming took 7 bases from V and 0 from J; bases not matched to a gene: 11. Germline V gives CDR1 SQVTM, CDR2 ANQGSEA. The CDR3 has 18 amino acids. The CDR3 is CSAPPGTSGSSSYNEQFF. DNA of the CDR3: TGCAGCGCCCCCCCAGGGACTAGCGGGAGTAGCTCCTACAATGAGCAGTTCTTC.

The chain carries TRBV9 and TRBJ1-2; D not resolved. Trimming cost V 4 bases and J 2 bases, with 15 bases left between them. The CDR3 runs 15 residues. From germline, CDR1 is SGDLS and CDR2 YYNGEE. The CDR3 region has the DNA TGTGCCAGCAGCCTTCGACATTCGGTGAACTATGGCTACACCTTC. Its protein product is CASSLRHSVNYGYTF.

The chain links TRBV27 to TRBJ2-7, with a tentative D call TRBD2 (6 bases). The CDR3 covers 13 residues. Trimming removed 6 bases at V and 4 bases at J, with 13 bases between. CDR1 and CDR2 from the germline V gene are MNHEY and SMNVEV (reference sequence). CDR3 sequence reads: CASRVSGGYEQYF. In DNA, the CDR3 is TGTGCCAGCAGGGTATCCGGGGGATACGAGCAGTACTTC.

The chain has TRBV27 and TRBJ2-7; 7 bases are shared with TRBD2. The ends lost 3 bases at V and 3 bases at J; junction bases unmatched: 8. The length of the CDR3 is 15 residues. Germline V lookup: CDR1 MNHEY, CDR2 SMNVEV (reference sequence). The CDR3: CASSFRRGGSYEQYF. CDR3 DNA: TGTGCCAGCAGTTTCCGCCGGGGAGGGAGCTACGAGCAGTACTTC.